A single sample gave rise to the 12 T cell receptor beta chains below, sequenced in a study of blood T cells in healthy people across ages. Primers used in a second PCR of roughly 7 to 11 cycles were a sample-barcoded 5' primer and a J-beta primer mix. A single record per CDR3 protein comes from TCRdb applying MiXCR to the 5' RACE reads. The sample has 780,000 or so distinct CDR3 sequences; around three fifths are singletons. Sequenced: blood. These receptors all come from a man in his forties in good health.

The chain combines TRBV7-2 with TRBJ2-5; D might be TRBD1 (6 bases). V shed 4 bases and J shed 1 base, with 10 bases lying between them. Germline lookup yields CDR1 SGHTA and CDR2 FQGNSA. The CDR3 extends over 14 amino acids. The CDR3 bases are TGTGCCAGCAGCTCAGGGGTGCTCCAAGAGACCCAGTACTTC. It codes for CASSSGVLQETQYF.

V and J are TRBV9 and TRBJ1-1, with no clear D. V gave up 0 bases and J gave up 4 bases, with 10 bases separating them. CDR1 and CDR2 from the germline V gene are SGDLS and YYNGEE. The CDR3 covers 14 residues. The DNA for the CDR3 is TGTGCCAGCAGCGTAGATTCCCGGGGCACTGAAGCTTTCTTT. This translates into CASSVDSRGTEAFF. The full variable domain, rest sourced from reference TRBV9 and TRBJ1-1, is DSGVTQTPKHLITATGQRVTLRCSPRSGDLSVYWYQQSLDQGLQFLIQYYNGEERAKGNILERFSAQQFPDLHSELNLSSLELGDSALYFCASSVDSRGTEAFFGQGTRLTVV.

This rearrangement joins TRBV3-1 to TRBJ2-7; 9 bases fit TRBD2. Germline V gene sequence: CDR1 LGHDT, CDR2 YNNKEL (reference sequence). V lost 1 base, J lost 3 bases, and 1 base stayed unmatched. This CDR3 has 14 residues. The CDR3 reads CASSQAREGYEQYF. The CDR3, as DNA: TGTGCCAGCAGCCAAGCGCGGGAGGGCTACGAGCAGTACTTC.

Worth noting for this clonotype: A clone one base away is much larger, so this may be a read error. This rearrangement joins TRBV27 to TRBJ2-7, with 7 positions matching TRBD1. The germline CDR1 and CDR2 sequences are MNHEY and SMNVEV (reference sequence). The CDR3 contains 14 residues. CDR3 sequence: CASSPGQTHYERYF. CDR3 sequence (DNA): TGTGCCAGCAGTCCGGGACAGACCCACTACGAGCGGTACTTC.

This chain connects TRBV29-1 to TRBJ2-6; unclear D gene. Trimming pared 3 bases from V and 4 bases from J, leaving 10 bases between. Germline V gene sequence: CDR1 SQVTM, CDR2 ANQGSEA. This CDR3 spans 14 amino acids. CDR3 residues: CSVEPQSGANVLTF. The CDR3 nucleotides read TGCAGCGTTGAGCCCCAGTCCGGGGCCAACGTCCTGACTTTC.

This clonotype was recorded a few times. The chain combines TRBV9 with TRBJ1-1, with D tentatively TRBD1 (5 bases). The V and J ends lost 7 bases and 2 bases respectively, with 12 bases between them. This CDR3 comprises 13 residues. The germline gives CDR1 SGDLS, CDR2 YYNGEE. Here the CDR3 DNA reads TGTGCCAGCTCGGGGCAGCTAAACACTGAAGCTTTCTTT. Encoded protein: CASSGQLNTEAFF.

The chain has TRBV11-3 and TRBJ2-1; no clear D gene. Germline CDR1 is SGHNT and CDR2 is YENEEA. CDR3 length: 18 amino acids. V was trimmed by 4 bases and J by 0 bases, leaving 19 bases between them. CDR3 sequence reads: CASSSRGLPMSSYNEQFF. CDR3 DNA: TGTGCCAGCAGCTCACGAGGCCTACCGATGAGCTCCTACAATGAGCAGTTCTTC.

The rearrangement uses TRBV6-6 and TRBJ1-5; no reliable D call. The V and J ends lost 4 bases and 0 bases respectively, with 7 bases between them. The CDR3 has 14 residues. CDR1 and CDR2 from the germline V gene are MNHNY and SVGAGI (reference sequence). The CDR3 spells CASSSTRSNQPQHF. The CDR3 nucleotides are TGTGCCAGCAGTTCCACTCGTAGCAATCAGCCCCAGCATTTT.

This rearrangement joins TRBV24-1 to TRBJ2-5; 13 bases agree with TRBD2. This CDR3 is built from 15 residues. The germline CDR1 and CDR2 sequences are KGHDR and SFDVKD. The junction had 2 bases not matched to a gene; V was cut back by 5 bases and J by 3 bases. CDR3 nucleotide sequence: TGTGCCACCAGTGGTGGGACTAGCGGGGAAGAGACCCAGTACTTC. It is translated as CATSGGTSGEETQYF.

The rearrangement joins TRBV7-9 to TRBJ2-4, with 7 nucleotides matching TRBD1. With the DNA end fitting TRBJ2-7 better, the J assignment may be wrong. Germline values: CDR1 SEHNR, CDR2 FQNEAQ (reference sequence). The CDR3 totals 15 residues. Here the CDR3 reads CASSYKTGTDYEQYF. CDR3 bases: TGTGCCAGCAGCTACAAAACCGGGACAGACTACGAGCAGTACTTC.

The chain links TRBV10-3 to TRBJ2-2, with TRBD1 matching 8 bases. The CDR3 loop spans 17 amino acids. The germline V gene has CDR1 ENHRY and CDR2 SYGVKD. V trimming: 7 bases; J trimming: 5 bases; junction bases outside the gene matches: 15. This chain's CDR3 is CAITPNFGQGSTGELFF. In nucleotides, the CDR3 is TGTGCCATCACCCCGAATTTCGGACAGGGTAGTACCGGGGAGCTGTTTTTT.

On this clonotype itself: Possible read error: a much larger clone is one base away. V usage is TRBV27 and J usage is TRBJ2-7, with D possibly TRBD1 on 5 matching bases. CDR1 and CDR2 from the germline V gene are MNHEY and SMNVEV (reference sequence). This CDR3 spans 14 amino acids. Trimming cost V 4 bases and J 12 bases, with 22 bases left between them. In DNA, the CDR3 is TGTGCCAGCAGTTCTTGGACAACCAAAAACATTCGGTACTTC. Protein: CASSSWTTKNIRYF.